The T cell receptor beta chain described here comes from a study of T cell repertoires in cytomegalovirus infection. CDR1 and CDR2 from the germline V gene are SGHTA and FQGNSA. There are 15 residues in the CDR3. V lost 5 bases and J 7 bases, leaving 17 bases between the germline ends. Note on this clonotype: Its antigen is as yet unknown.

TCRdb reprocessed the reads via MiXCR and lists one record per CDR3 protein. The sample yields tens of thousands of distinct CDR3 sequences, 20% seen once. The rearrangement links TRBV7-2 to TRBJ2-2; D not resolved. The sequencing used CD8+ T cells from cultured PBMCs, collected from culture after CMV antigen stimulation. The TCR originated in a human donor in good health (CMV status not recorded). Some clones in this sample may be carry-over from other donors' samples. CDR3 region: CASSALVERSGELFF. CDR3 sequence (DNA): TGTGCCAGCAGCGCCCTCGTGGAGAGGAGCGGGGAGCTGTTTTTT. The entire variable domain, with the rest obtained from reference TRBV7-2 and TRBJ2-2, is as follows: GAGVSQSPSNKVTEKGKDVELRCDPISGHTALYWYRQSLGQGLEFLIYFQGNSAPDKSGLPSDRFSAERTGGSVSTLTIQRTQQEDSAVYLCASSALVERSGELFFGEGSRLTVL.